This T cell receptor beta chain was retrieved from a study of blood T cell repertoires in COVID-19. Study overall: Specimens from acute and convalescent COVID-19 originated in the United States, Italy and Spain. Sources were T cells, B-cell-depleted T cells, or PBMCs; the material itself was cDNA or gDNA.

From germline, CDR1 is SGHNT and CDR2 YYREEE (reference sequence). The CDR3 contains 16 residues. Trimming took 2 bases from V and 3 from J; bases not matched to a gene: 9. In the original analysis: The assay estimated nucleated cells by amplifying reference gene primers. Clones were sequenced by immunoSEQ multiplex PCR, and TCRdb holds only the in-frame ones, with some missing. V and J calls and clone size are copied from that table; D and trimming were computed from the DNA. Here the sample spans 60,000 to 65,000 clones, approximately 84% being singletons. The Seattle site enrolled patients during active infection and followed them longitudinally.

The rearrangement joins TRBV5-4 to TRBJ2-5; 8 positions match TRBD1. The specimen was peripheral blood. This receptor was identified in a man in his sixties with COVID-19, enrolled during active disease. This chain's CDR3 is CASSFLGMDREETQYF. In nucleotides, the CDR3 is TGTGCCAGCAGCTTCCTCGGGATGGACAGGGAAGAGACCCAGTACTTC.